These 6 T cell receptor beta chains were sequenced from one sample in a study of cytomegalovirus exposure and HLA in healthy donors (dated by TCRdb to about 2017). Library generation was performed with the immunoSEQ multiplex PCR assay. The multiplex PCR relied on a mix of 60 forward primers for TCR Vbeta segments and 13 reverse primers for TCR Jbeta segments. As stored in TCRdb, this immuneACCESS dataset retains in-frame rearrangements with V and J assigned. A fraction of the clones does not appear; measured against another copy, unresolved V genes explain less than half of the discrepancy, and the remainder lacks a known reason. This sample comprises under 200,000 clones, approximately 84% of them detected only once. Just over 4.5% of the sample belongs to the ten largest clones. Input material: PBMCs. These receptors originate from a woman in her forties or fifties in good health and CMV-seropositive.

The chain carries TRBV7-2 and TRBJ1-2, with D perhaps matching TRBD1 (6 bases). V gave up 5 bases and J gave up 6 bases, with 13 bases separating them. This CDR3 comprises 13 residues. Germline V gene data show CDR1 as SGHTA and CDR2 as FQGNSA. CDR3: CASSRGTLDGYTF. The CDR3 nucleotides are TGTGCCAGCAGCCGAGGGACATTGGATGGCTACACCTTC.

This chain links TRBV10-3 with TRBJ1-5, with D possibly TRBD1 on 5 matching bases. Trimming cost V 10 bases and J 0 bases, with 10 bases left between them. The CDR3 is 13 residues long. The germline CDR1 and CDR2 sequences are ENHRY and SYGVKD. CDR3 protein: CATRGGSNQPQHF. For the CDR3, the DNA is TGTGCCACCCGCGGGGGTAGCAATCAGCCCCAGCATTTT.

The chain is built from TRBV7-3 and TRBJ2-3, with 10 positions matching TRBD2. The V gene's germline CDR1 is SGHTA and CDR2 FQGTGA. Losses at the gene ends were 6 bases for V and 1 base for J; bases not matched to a gene: 7. The CDR3 runs 16 residues. The CDR3 DNA sequence: TGTGCCAGCAGTTCTCGAGCGGGGGGGGGCACAGATACGCAGTATTTT. Translating gives CASSSRAGGGTDTQYF.

The chain joins TRBV30 to TRBJ1-1; the D is unclear. Germline CDR1 is GTSNPN and CDR2 is SVGIG (reference sequence). Trimming took 0 bases from V and 1 from J, leaving 12 bases between them. The CDR3 is 15 residues long. The CDR3: CAWSVSSLSNTEAFF. CDR3 sequence (DNA): TGTGCCTGGAGTGTATCGAGTCTATCGAACACTGAAGCTTTCTTT.

The chain uses TRBV29-1 and TRBJ2-7; possibly TRBD1 for D (6 bases). Germline values: CDR1 SQVTM, CDR2 ANQGSEA. V lost 3 bases to trimming and J lost 0 bases, with 9 bases between them. CDR3 length equals 13 residues. CDR3 sequence: CSVDTGSSYEQYF. In nucleotides, the CDR3 is TGCAGCGTTGATACAGGGAGCTCCTACGAGCAGTACTTC.

This clone showed up just a few times. V and J are TRBV19 and TRBJ2-7, with D maybe TRBD1 (6 bases). Germline loops: CDR1 LNHDA, CDR2 SQIVND (reference sequence). Trimming took 5 bases from V and 0 from J, leaving 11 bases between them. The CDR3 is 14 residues long. The CDR3 region has the DNA TGTGCCAGTAGTCGGCTAGGGGGCTCCTACGAGCAGTACTTC. It translates to CASSRLGGSYEQYF.